Listed below are T cell receptor beta chains from one sample, sequenced in a study of blood T cell repertoires in COVID-19. Assay used: immunoSEQ multiplex PCR; TCRdb lists only in-frame clones, some missing. Of some 210,000 clones listed, roughly 86% are singletons. Sequencing was performed on peripheral blood. The receptors shown here come from a woman between 45 and 65 years old with active or convalescent COVID-19. CDR3s include the opening cysteine and the closing phenylalanine or tryptophan. A D gene is named only where the DNA matches it firmly. A clone size is listed for some rows: how often the clone was seen (once, few, many), or a class if it is expanded.

V	D	size	J	CDR3	DNA
TRBV5-4	.	.	TRBJ2-1	CASSLPSYNEQFF	TGTGCCAGCAGCTTGCCTAGCTACAATGAGCAGTTCTTC
TRBV7-3	TRBD2	.	TRBJ2-5	CASSTSGQETQYF	TGTGCCAGCAGCACTAGCGGCCAAGAGACCCAGTACTTC
TRBV27	.	.	TRBJ2-5	CASSTGTGETQYF	TGTGCCAGCAGTACAGGGACGGGAGAGACCCAGTACTTC
TRBV3-1/TRBV3-2	TRBD1	.	TRBJ1-5	CASSPRTGVQPQHF	TGTGCCAGCAGCCCAAGGACAGGGGTTCAGCCCCAGCATTTT
TRBV12-3/TRBV12-4	.	.	TRBJ2-2	CASSDSGELFF	TGTGCCAGCTCTGACTCGGGGGAGCTGTTTTTT
TRBV7-6	.	few	TRBJ2-5	CASSLTGVGGAQETQYF	TGTGCCAGCAGCTTAACCGGGGTAGGAGGTGCCCAAGAGACCCAGTACTTC
TRBV10-3	.	.	TRBJ1-2	CAISEGPGVYGYTF	TGTGCCATCAGTGAAGGCCCGGGGGTGTATGGCTACACCTTC
TRBV9	.	.	TRBJ2-5	CASSVGLIETQYF	TGTGCCAGCAGCGTAGGACTCATAGAGACCCAGTACTTC
TRBV21-1	.	.	TRBJ2-7	CASSKDPRRDRGIEQYF	TGTGCCAGCAGCAAAGACCCCCGCCGGGACAGGGGAATCGAGCAGTACTTC
TRBV24-1	.	once	TRBJ1-5	CATSDYRFNQPQHF	TGTGCCACCAGTGACTACAGGTTCAATCAGCCCCAGCATTTT
TRBV24-1	.	.	TRBJ1-4	CATSDLGLEKLFF	TGTGCCACCAGTGATCTGGGCCTTGAAAAACTGTTTTTT
TRBV5-1	TRBD1	.	TRBJ1-6	CASSLGPGQGEGPLHF	TGCGCCAGCAGCTTAGGTCCAGGACAGGGGGAGGGACCCCTCCACTTT
TRBV7-9	.	.	TRBJ1-4	CASSRSLGSEKLFF	TGTGCCAGCAGCCGCAGTCTGGGGAGTGAAAAACTGTTTTTT
TRBV6-4	TRBD1	.	TRBJ2-6	CASSDVPGQGSGANVLTF	TGTGCCAGCAGTGACGTACCGGGACAGGGGTCTGGGGCCAACGTCCTGACTTTC
TRBV12-3/TRBV12-4	.	.	TRBJ1-3	CASTEWSGNTIYF	TGTGCCAGCACCGAGTGGTCTGGAAACACCATATATTTT
TRBV5-1	TRBD2	.	TRBJ2-3	CASSLRLAGGPSADTQYF	TGCGCCAGCAGCTTGCGGTTAGCGGGAGGGCCCTCGGCAGATACGCAGTATTTT
TRBV6-1	.	.	TRBJ1-2	CASSEALSFGVFIGYTF	TGTGCCAGCAGTGAAGCCCTAAGTTTCGGGGTTTTTATTGGCTACACCTTC